The 27 T cell receptor beta chains given below trace back to one sample, sequenced in a study of T cells in Graves' hyperthyroidism and ophthalmopathy. Amplification yielded TCR beta CDR3 regions, with RNA transcripts as the source. HTBI primers drove first-round RT-PCR of the TCR CDR3. TCRdb re-called the multiplex PCR reads with MiXCR, one entry per CDR3 protein. In the table there are 530,000 or so distinct CDR3 sequences, over 15% of which are singletons. Sequenced input: blood. These receptors originate from a woman between 18 and 30 years old with Graves' ophthalmopathy.

The rearrangement links TRBV13 to TRBJ1-4, with 9 bases that match TRBD1. J lost 8 bases, V lost 2 bases, and 6 bases had no gene match. Per the germline V gene, CDR1 is PRHDT and CDR2 is FYEKMQ (reference sequence). The CDR3 extends over 15 amino acids. The CDR3 reads CASSLTGGSGEKLFF. The CDR3, as DNA: TGTGCCAGCAGCTTAACAGGGGGCTCAGGGGAAAAACTGTTTTTT.

This clonotype was seen repeatedly, ten times or more. The gene calls are TRBV2 and TRBJ1-2; weak D call: TRBD1 (5 bases). Per germline, CDR1 SNHLY and CDR2 FYNNEI. V lost 1 base and J lost 0, with 12 bases in between. The length of the CDR3 is 16 residues. CDR3 nucleotides: TGTGCCAGCAGTGAAGTTTGGGGGGAGGCTAACTATGGCTACACCTTC. Translating gives CASSEVWGEANYGYTF.

V usage is TRBV27 and J usage is TRBJ2-7, with 10 bases lining up with TRBD2. Germline values: CDR1 MNHEY, CDR2 SMNVEV (reference sequence). Trimming cost V 3 bases and J 4 bases; bases outside gene matches: 3. This CDR3 has 14 amino acids. In DNA form, the CDR3 reads TGTGCCAGCAGTTTCACTAGCGGGAAGTACGAGCAGTACTTC. Translation: CASSFTSGKYEQYF.

A few counts support this clonotype. This chain joins TRBV10-3 and TRBJ2-7; D call uncertain. V was trimmed by 2 bases and J by 2 bases, leaving 10 bases between them. CDR3 size: 14 residues. Germline V lookup: CDR1 ENHRY, CDR2 SYGVKD. This chain's CDR3 is CAISETQATYEQYF. The CDR3 region has the DNA TGTGCCATCAGTGAGACCCAGGCGACCTACGAGCAGTACTTC.

The gene calls are TRBV20-1 and TRBJ1-3, with 7 bases lining up with TRBD1. This CDR3 has 16 amino acids. Germline V lookup: CDR1 DFQATT, CDR2 SNEGSKA (reference sequence). V gave up 0 bases and J gave up 4 bases; unmatched junction bases: 9. CDR3 amino acids: CSARDHDRAYGNTIYF. The CDR3 DNA is TGCAGTGCTAGAGATCACGACAGGGCGTACGGAAACACCATATATTTT.

This clonotype has at least ten counts. The CDR3 DNA reads as TGTGCCTGGAGCAGGCAGGGGGCGGGCGAGCAGTACTTC. This translates into CAWSRQGAGEQYF. The chain employs TRBV30 and TRBJ2-7; 8 bases fit TRBD1. Losses at the gene ends were 3 bases for V and 6 bases for J; bases not matched to a gene: 7. The CDR3 runs to 13 residues. Germline V gives CDR1 GTSNPN, CDR2 SVGIG (reference sequence).

This clonotype has ten or more counts. The genes are TRBV7-2 and TRBJ1-5, with D possibly being TRBD1 (6 bases). In germline, CDR1 is SGHTA, CDR2 FQGNSA. There are 15 residues in the CDR3. Trimming shortened V by 0 bases and J by 5 bases, and 11 bases separated the two germline ends. Here the CDR3 reads CASSLAVDRDQPQHF. The CDR3 DNA reads as TGTGCCAGCAGCTTAGCTGTGGACAGAGATCAGCCCCAGCATTTT.

This clonotype was seen at least ten times. The chain uses TRBV6-2 or TRBV6-3 and TRBJ2-7, with D unclear. The CDR3 length is 14 residues. Germline CDR1 MNHEY, CDR2 SVGEGT. V dropped 2 bases and J dropped 2 bases, with 10 bases sitting between them. The CDR3 coding sequence is TGTGCCAGCAGTTACCCCGGCAGACCCTACGAGCAGTACTTC. It translates to CASSYPGRPYEQYF.

This clonotype occurred many times. J is TRBJ2-3 and V is TRBV10-2; 8 bases map to TRBD2. Trimming removed 4 bases from V and 2 bases from J; junction bases left unmatched: 8. Germline V CDR1 and CDR2: WSHSY, SAAADI. The CDR3 extends over 16 amino acids. The CDR3 region is CASSVTSGELTDTQYF. Here the CDR3 DNA reads TGCGCCAGCAGTGTCACTAGCGGCGAACTCACAGATACGCAGTATTTT.

CDR3 region: CASSQDLGQSRNEKLFF. CDR3 in DNA: TGTGCCAGCAGCCAAGATTTGGGACAGTCTAGAAATGAAAAACTGTTTTTT. The rearrangement joins TRBV14 to TRBJ1-4; TRBD1 agrees at 7 bases. The CDR3 is made up of 17 amino acids. Trimming at V came to 0 bases and at J to 5 bases, leaving 9 bases not matched to a gene. Per germline, CDR1 SGHDN and CDR2 FVKESK.

This clonotype was detected a few times. This sequence joins TRBV11-2 and TRBJ1-2, with D perhaps matching TRBD1 (5 bases). Germline V gene data show CDR1 as SGHAT and CDR2 as FQNNGV. The ends were cut back, 0 bases at V and 6 bases at J, with 14 bases in the middle. CDR3 length: 15 residues. The CDR3 nucleotides read TGTGCCAGCAGCTTAGATCTTGCAGGGATGAATGGCTACACCTTC. It codes for CASSLDLAGMNGYTF.

This clonotype was detected only once. The V gene is TRBV4-2, the J gene TRBJ2-1; tentatively, D is TRBD1 or TRBD2 (5 bases each). V lost 0 bases and J 0 bases, leaving 9 bases between the germline ends. CDR3 length: 16 amino acids. Germline V gene sequence: CDR1 LGHNA, CDR2 YNFKEQ. The CDR3 spells CASSQEGRLSYNEQFF. For the CDR3, the DNA is TGTGCCAGCAGCCAAGAGGGACGTCTCTCCTACAATGAGCAGTTCTTC.

The V and J genes are TRBV27 and TRBJ2-1; the D gene is possibly TRBD2 (6 bases). CDR1 and CDR2 from the germline V gene are MNHEY and SMNVEV (reference sequence). This CDR3 region has 12 residues. The germline V and J ends were trimmed by 5 bases and 15 bases, with 17 bases remaining between them. The DNA for the CDR3 is TGTGCCAGCAGTCCCGGAGGGCTGGTTTGGTTCTTC. Translated, it gives CASSPGGLVWFF.

V and J are TRBV12-3 or TRBV12-4 and TRBJ2-2; D remains unclear. The CDR3 runs 12 residues. The V gene lost 7 bases and the J gene lost 6 bases, with 9 bases spanning the gap. This CDR3 reads CASNSIPGELFF. The CDR3 nucleotides are TGTGCCAGCAACTCAATCCCCGGGGAGCTGTTTTTT.

The chain's CDR3 is CAISVLAGGQETQYF. For the CDR3, the DNA is TGTGCCATCAGTGTACTAGCGGGGGGCCAAGAGACCCAGTACTTC. This chain joins TRBV10-3 and TRBJ2-5, with 12 nucleotides matching TRBD2. CDR1 ENHRY and CDR2 SYGVKD come from the germline V gene. The V segment lost 4 bases and the J segment 1 base; nucleotides outside the gene matches: 1. The CDR3 runs to 15 residues.

This clonotype appeared many times. V gene TRBV11-2 combines with J gene TRBJ2-1; 16 bases are shared with TRBD2. Germline V gene data show CDR1 as SGHAT and CDR2 as FQNNGV. The V and J ends lost 6 bases and 7 bases, in that order; junction bases with no gene match: 9. The CDR3 runs 17 residues. CDR3 coding DNA: TGTGCCAGCAGGTCCGGGACTAGCGGGGGGGTAGGGAATGAGCAGTTCTTC. This gives the protein CASRSGTSGGVGNEQFF.

This clonotype was detected a few times. The V gene is TRBV2, the J gene TRBJ2-5, with unresolved D. This CDR3 has 14 residues. Trimming left V 3 bases short and J 4 bases short, with 12 bases between. The germline V gene has CDR1 SNHLY and CDR2 FYNNEI. CDR3 DNA: TGTGCCAGCAGTGACTTGACTCCAGGAGAGACCCAGTACTTC. It yields the protein CASSDLTPGETQYF.

This clonotype showed up just a few times. The chain joins TRBV6-1 to TRBJ2-5, with 7 bases that match TRBD1. V was clipped by 6 bases and J by 0 bases; unmatched bases: 10. The CDR3 length is 16 residues. Germline lookup yields CDR1 MNHNS and CDR2 SASEGT. This CDR3 is CASSSDRTGHQETQYF. CDR3 sequence (DNA): TGTGCCAGCAGCAGCGACCGGACAGGTCACCAAGAGACCCAGTACTTC.

Turning to this clonotype: This may stem from a read error, because a much larger clone lies one nucleotide away. The missing conserved phenylalanine or tryptophan at the end of this CDR3 makes a read error likely. V usage is TRBV7-9 and J usage is TRBJ2-1; D gene unclear. The CDR3 totals 15 residues. Germline lookup yields CDR1 SEHNR and CDR2 FQNEAQ (reference sequence). The V and J ends lost 3 bases and 2 bases respectively, with 11 bases between them. The CDR3 sequence: CASSLIDRPYNEQFS. The CDR3 nucleotides read TGTGCCAGCAGCTTGATCGACCGACCCTACAATGAGCAGTTCTCC.

The gene calls are TRBV4-1 and TRBJ1-5; D is uncertain. V dropped 3 bases and J dropped 0 bases, with 15 bases sitting between them. This CDR3 contains 17 residues. Germline CDR1 and CDR2: MGHRA and YSYEKL. CDR3 region: CASSQSVSGNSNQPQHF. As DNA, the CDR3 is TGCGCCAGCAGCCAGAGCGTATCGGGTAATAGCAATCAGCCCCAGCATTTT.

This chain connects TRBV6-1 to TRBJ2-7; 9 nucleotides line up with TRBD1. Germline trimming cut 5 bases from V and 0 bases from J; bases unmatched to any gene: 5. Germline loops: CDR1 MNHNS, CDR2 SASEGT. The CDR3 runs 15 residues. DNA of the CDR3: TGTGCCAGCAGTTATACAGGGGGCGCCTCCTACGAGCAGTACTTC. Translation: CASSYTGGASYEQYF.

This clonotype showed up many times. The V gene is TRBV7-9, the J gene TRBJ2-1; 13 nucleotides agree with TRBD2. This CDR3 is built from 19 residues. The V and J ends lost 1 base and 5 bases, in that order; junction bases with no gene match: 11. The germline CDR1 and CDR2 sequences are SEHNR and FQNEAQ (reference sequence). The CDR3 here is CASSLGTSGGLWPDNEQFF. The CDR3 DNA reads as TGTGCCAGCAGCTTAGGGACTAGCGGGGGCCTTTGGCCCGACAATGAGCAGTTCTTC. Using reference TRBV7-9 and TRBJ2-1 for the parts outside the CDR3, the full variable domain is DTGVSQNPRHKITKRGQNVTFRCDPISEHNRLYWYRQTLGQGPEFLTYFQNEAQLEKSRLLSDRFSAERPKGSFSTLEIQRTEQGDSAMYLCASSLGTSGGLWPDNEQFFGPGTRLTVL.

A few counts support this clonotype. The gene calls are TRBV11-2 and TRBJ2-6; 7 nucleotides align to TRBD1. Trimming took 5 bases from V and 4 from J; bases not matched to a gene: 5. From germline, CDR1 is SGHAT and CDR2 FQNNGV. The CDR3 loop spans 15 amino acids. The CDR3, as DNA: TGTGCCAGCAGCAAGACAGGGTCAGGGGCCAACGTCCTGACTTTC. Its translation: CASSKTGSGANVLTF.

Many counts were recorded for this clonotype. This sequence joins TRBV11-2 and TRBJ2-7, with D uncertain. Per germline, CDR1 SGHAT and CDR2 FQNNGV. This CDR3 has 14 amino acids. Trimming took off 1 base at V and 3 bases at J, with 10 bases between the two ends. This chain's CDR3 is CASSLGSRYYEQYF. The CDR3 nucleotides read TGTGCCAGCAGCTTAGGGAGCAGGTACTACGAGCAGTACTTC. Using reference TRBV11-2 and TRBJ2-7 for the parts outside the CDR3, the full variable domain is EAGVAQSPRYKIIEKRQSVAFWCNPISGHATLYWYQQILGQGPKLLIQFQNNGVVDDSQLPKDRFSAERLKGVDSTLKIQPAKLEDSAVYLCASSLGSRYYEQYFGPGTRLTVT.

This clonotype showed up many times. The rearrangement links TRBV30 to TRBJ2-3, with TRBD1 matching over 7 bases. V was clipped by 5 bases and J by 1 base; unmatched bases: 0. The CDR3 has 12 amino acids. Looked up from germline, CDR1 is GTSNPN and CDR2 is SVGIG (reference sequence). The CDR3 sequence: CAWDRGTDTQYF. CDR3 in DNA: TGTGCCTGGGACAGGGGCACAGATACGCAGTATTTT.

The gene calls are TRBV10-3 and TRBJ2-1; perhaps D is TRBD1 or TRBD2 (6 bases each). The V and J ends lost 2 bases and 4 bases respectively, with 9 bases between them. CDR1 ENHRY and CDR2 SYGVKD come from the germline V gene. This CDR3 contains 14 residues. The CDR3 here is CAISERGPYNEQFF. CDR3 DNA: TGTGCCATCAGTGAGCGGGGGCCTTACAATGAGCAGTTCTTC.

This clonotype was recorded a few times. J is TRBJ2-7 and V is TRBV7-2; 7 bases match TRBD2. There are 17 residues in the CDR3. The ends lost 2 bases at V and 2 bases at J; junction bases unmatched: 12. Germline V gene sequence: CDR1 SGHTA, CDR2 FQGNSA. The CDR3 loop reads CASSLSGGSGEPYEQYF. The CDR3 nucleotides are TGTGCCAGCAGCTTATCGGGCGGGAGCGGGGAGCCCTACGAGCAGTACTTC.